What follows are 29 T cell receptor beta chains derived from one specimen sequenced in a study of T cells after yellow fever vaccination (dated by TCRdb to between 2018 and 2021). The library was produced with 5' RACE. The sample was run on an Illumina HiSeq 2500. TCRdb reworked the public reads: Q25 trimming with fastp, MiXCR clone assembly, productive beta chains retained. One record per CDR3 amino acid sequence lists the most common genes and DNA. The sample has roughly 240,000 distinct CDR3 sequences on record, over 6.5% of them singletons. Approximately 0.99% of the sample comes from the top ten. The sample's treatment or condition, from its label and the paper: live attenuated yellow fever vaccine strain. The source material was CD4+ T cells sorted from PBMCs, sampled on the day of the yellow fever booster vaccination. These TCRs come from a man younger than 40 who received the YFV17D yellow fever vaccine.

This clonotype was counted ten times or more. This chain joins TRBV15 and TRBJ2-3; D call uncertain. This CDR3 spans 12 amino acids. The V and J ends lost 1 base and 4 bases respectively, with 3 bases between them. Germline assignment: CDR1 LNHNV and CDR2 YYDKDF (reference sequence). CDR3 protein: CATSRASDTQYF. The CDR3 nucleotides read TGTGCCACCAGCAGAGCTTCAGATACGCAGTATTTT.

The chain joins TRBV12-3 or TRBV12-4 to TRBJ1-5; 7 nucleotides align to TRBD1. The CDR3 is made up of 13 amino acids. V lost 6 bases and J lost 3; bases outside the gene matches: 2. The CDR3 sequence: CASRGQDNQPQHF. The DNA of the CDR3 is TGTGCCAGCAGAGGACAGGACAATCAGCCCCAGCATTTT.

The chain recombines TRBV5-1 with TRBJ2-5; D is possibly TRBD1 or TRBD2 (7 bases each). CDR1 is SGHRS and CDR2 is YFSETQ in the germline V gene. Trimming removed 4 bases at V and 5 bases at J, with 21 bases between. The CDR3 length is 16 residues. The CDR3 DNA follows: TGCGCCAGCAGCCGGAACCCGGGGAGGGGGCAGGAGACCCAGTACTTC. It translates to CASSRNPGRGQETQYF.

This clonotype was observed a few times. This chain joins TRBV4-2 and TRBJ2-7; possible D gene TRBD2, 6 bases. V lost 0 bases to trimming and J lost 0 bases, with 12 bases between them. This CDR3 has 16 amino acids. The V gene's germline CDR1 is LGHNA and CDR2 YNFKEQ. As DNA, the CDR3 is TGTGCCAGCAGCCAAGACCTAGCGACGAGCTCCTACGAGCAGTACTTC. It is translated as CASSQDLATSSYEQYF.

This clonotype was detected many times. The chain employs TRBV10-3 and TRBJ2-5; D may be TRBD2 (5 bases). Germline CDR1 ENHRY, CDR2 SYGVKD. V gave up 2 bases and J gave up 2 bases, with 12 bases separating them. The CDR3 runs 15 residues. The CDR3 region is CAISEPQLGQETQYF. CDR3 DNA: TGTGCCATCAGTGAGCCACAACTAGGGCAAGAGACCCAGTACTTC.

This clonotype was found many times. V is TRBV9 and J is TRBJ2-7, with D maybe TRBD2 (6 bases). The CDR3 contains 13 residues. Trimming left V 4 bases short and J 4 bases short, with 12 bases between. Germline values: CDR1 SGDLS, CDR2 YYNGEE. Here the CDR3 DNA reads TGTGCCAGCAGCCGAGGGGACTGGTACGAGCAGTACTTC. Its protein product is CASSRGDWYEQYF. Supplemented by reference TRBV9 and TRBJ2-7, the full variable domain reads DSGVTQTPKHLITATGQRVTLRCSPRSGDLSVYWYQQSLDQGLQFLIQYYNGEERAKGNILERFSAQQFPDLHSELNLSSLELGDSALYFCASSRGDWYEQYFGPGTRLTVT.

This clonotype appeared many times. The CDR3 DNA reads TGCAGTGCTACAGTCCCGACTGGCGGGAGCTCCTACAATGAGCAGTTCTTC. Residues: CSATVPTGGSSYNEQFF. V and J are TRBV20-1 and TRBJ2-1; TRBD2 aligns across 7 bases. V dropped 4 bases and J dropped 0; count of bases not matched to a gene: 12. There are 17 residues in the CDR3. From germline, CDR1 is DFQATT and CDR2 SNEGSKA (reference sequence).

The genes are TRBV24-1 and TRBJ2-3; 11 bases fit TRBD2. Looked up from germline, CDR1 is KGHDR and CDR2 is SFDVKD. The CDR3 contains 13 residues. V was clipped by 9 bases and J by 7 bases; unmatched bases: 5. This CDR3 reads CATALAGENTQYF. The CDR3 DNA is TGTGCCACCGCACTAGCGGGAGAAAATACGCAGTATTTT.

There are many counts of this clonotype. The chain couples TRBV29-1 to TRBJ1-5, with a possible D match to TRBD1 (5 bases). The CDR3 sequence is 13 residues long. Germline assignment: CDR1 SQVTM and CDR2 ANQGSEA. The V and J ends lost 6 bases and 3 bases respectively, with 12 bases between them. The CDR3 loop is CSVRVDNNQPQHF. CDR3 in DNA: TGCAGCGTCAGGGTCGATAACAATCAGCCCCAGCATTTT.

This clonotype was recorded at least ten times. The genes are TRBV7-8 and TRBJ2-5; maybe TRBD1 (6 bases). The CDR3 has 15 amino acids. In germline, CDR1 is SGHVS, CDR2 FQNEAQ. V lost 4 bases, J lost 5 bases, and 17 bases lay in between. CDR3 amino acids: CASSSQSGAGETQYF. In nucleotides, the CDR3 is TGTGCCAGCAGCTCCCAGTCAGGGGCCGGGGAGACCCAGTACTTC.

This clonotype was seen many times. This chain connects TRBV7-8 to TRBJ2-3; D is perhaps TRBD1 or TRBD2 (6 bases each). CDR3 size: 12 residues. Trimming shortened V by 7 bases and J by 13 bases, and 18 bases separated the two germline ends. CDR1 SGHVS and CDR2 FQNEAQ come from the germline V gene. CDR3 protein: CASTPGDKGEYF. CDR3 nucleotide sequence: TGTGCCAGCACCCCGGGGGACAAAGGAGAGTATTTT.

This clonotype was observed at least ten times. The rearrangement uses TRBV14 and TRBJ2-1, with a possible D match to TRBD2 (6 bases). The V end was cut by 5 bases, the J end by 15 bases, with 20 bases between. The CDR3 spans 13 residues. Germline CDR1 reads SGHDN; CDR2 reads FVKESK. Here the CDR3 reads CASSKTTGLPTFF. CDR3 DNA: TGTGCCAGCAGCAAAACCACGGGACTGCCCACGTTCTTC.

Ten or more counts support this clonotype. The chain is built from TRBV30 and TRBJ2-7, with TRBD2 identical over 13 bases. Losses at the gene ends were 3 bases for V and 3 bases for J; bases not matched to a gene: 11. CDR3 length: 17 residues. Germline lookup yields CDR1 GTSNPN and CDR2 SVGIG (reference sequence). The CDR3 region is CAWRAGTSGDIGYEQYF. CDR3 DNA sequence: TGTGCCTGGAGAGCTGGGACTAGCGGGGATATCGGCTACGAGCAGTACTTC.

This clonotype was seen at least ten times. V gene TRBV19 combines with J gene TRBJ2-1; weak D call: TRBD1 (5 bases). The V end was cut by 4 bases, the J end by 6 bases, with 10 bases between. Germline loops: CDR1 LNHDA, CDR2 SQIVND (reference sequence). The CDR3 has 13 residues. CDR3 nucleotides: TGTGCCAGTAGTAACAGCAGGGCCAATGAGCAGTTCTTC. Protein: CASSNSRANEQFF.

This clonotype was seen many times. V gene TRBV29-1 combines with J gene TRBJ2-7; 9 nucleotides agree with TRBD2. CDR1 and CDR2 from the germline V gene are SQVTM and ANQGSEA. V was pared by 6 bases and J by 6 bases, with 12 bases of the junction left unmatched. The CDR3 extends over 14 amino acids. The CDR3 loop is CSVGMGSGSLEQYF. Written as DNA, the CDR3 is TGCAGCGTGGGTATGGGTAGCGGGAGCCTCGAGCAGTACTTC.

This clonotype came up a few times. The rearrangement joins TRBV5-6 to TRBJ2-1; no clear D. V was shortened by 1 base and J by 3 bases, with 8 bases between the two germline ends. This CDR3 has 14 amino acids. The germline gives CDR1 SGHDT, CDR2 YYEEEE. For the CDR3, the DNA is TGTGCCAGCAGCTTGTTAACGGTCTACAATGAGCAGTTCTTC. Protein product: CASSLLTVYNEQFF.

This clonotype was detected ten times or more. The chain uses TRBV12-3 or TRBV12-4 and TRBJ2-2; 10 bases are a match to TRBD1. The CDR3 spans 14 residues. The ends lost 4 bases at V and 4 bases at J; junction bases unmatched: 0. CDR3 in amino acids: CASSWTGGTGELFF. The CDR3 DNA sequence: TGTGCCAGCAGTTGGACAGGGGGCACCGGGGAGCTGTTTTTT.

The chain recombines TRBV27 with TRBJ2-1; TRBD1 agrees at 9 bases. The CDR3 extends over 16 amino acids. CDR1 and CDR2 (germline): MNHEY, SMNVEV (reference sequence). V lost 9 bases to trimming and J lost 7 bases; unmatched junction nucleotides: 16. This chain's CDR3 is CARSKPGTGLKNEQFF. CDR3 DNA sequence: TGTGCCAGAAGTAAGCCCGGGACAGGGTTGAAGAATGAGCAGTTCTTC.

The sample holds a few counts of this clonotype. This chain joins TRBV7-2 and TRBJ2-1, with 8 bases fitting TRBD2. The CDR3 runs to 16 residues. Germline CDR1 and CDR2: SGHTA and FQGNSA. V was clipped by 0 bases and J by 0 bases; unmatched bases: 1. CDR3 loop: CASSLAGTSSYNEQFF. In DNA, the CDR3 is TGTGCCAGCAGCTTAGCCGGGACTAGCTCCTACAATGAGCAGTTCTTC.

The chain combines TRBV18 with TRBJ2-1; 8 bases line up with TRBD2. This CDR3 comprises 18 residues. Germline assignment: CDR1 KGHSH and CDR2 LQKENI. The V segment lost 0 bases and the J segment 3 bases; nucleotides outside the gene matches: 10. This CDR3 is CASSPPMASGLFYNEQFF. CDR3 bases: TGTGCCAGCTCACCACCAATGGCTAGCGGGTTGTTCTACAATGAGCAGTTCTTC.

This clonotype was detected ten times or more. The CDR3 loop reads CASRRWDQETQYF. The CDR3 nucleotides read TGTGCCAGCAGACGATGGGACCAAGAGACCCAGTACTTC. The chain joins TRBV5-5 to TRBJ2-5; D uncertain. V lost 5 bases and J 0 bases, leaving 8 bases between the germline ends. This CDR3 spans 13 amino acids. Looked up from germline, CDR1 is SGHKS and CDR2 is YYEKEE (reference sequence).

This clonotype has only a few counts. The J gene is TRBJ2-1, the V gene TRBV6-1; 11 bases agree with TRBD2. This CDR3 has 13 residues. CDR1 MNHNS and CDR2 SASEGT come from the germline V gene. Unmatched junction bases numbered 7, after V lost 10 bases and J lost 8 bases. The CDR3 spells CATIAGGRDEQFF. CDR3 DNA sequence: TGTGCCACTATAGCGGGAGGGAGGGATGAGCAGTTCTTC.

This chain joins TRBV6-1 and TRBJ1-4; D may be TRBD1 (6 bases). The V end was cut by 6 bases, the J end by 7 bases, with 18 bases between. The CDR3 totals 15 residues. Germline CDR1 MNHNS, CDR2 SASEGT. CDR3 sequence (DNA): TGTGCCAGCAGACCTACGACAGGCCGATCTGAAAAACTGTTTTTT. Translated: CASRPTTGRSEKLFF.

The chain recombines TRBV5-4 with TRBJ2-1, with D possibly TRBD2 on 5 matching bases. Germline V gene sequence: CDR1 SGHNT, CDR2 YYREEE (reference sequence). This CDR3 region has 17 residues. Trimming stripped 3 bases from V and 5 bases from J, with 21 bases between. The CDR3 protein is CASSSGFLCWGNNEQFF. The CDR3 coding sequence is TGTGCCAGCAGCTCGGGGTTCCTCTGCTGGGGTAACAATGAGCAGTTCTTC.

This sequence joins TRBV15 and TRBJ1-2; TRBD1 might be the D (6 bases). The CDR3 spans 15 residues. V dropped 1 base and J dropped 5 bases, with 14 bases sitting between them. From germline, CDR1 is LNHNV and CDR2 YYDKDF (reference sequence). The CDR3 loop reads CATSRGGPGTYGYTF. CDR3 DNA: TGTGCCACCAGCAGAGGGGGGCCAGGGACATATGGCTACACCTTC.

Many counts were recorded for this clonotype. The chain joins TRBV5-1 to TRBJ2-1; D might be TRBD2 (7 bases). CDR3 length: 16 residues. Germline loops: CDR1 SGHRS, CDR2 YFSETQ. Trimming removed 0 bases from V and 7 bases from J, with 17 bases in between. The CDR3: CASSLAPSGTGNEQFF. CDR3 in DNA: TGCGCCAGCAGCTTGGCCCCTAGCGGTACAGGGAATGAGCAGTTCTTC. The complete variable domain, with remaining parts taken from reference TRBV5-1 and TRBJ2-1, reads KAGVTQTPRYLIKTRGQQVTLSCSPISGHRSVSWYQQTPGQGLQFLFEYFSETQRNKGNFPGRFSGRQFSNSRSEMNVSTLELGDSALYLCASSLAPSGTGNEQFFGPGTRLTVL.

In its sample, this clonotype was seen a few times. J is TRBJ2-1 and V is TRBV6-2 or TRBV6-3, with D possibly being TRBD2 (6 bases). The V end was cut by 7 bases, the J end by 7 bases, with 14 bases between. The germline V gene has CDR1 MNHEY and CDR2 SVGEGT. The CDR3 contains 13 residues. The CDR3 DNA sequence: TGTGCCAGCATGGAGGGAGGAAGGAATGAGCAGTTCTTC. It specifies CASMEGGRNEQFF.

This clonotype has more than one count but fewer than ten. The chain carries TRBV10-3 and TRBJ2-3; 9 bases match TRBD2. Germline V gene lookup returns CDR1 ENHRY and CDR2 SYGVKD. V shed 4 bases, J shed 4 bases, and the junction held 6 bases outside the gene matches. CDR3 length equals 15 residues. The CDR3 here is CAISGASGKPDTQYF. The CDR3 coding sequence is TGTGCCATCAGTGGGGCTAGCGGGAAACCAGATACGCAGTATTTT.

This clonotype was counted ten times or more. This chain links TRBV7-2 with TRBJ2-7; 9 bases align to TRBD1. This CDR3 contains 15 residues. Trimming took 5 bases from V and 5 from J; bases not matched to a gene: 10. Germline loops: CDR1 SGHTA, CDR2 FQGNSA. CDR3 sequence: CASSPSGTGTHEQYF. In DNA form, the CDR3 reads TGTGCCAGCAGCCCGTCCGGGACAGGGACCCACGAGCAGTACTTC.